This T cell receptor beta chain was identified in a study of CD8 T cells in ankylosing spondylitis. Using quantitative 5'-RACE with molecular barcodes, the authors made TCR beta libraries. TCRdb re-derived calls from the 5' RACE reads in MiXCR, one entry per CDR3 protein. The table records 300,000 to 350,000 distinct CDR3 sequences, roughly 20% of them present only once. This CDR3 region has 13 residues. Trimming at V came to 7 bases and at J to 4 bases, leaving 7 bases not matched to a gene. CDR1 and CDR2 from the germline V gene are SQVTM and ANQGSEA. Study findings and constraints: According to the report, clones linked to the disease were significantly enriched in matched synovial fluid samples taken from ankylosing spondylitis patients. Some motif variants were previously reported in reactive arthritis synovial fluid and blood. For ankylosing spondylitis blood, a TCR beta motif of under 10 highly homologous variants appeared characteristic.

This clonotype was picked up many times. Its matching antigen is unknown. Sequencing used blood, either unsorted or a sorted T cell fraction (not recorded which). The TCR originated in a female donor with ankylosing spondylitis or in good health (not recorded which). The V and J genes are TRBV29-1 and TRBJ2-5; 9 bases line up with TRBD2. The CDR3 here is CSASTSGRETQYF. The CDR3 bases are TGCAGCGCCTCGACTAGCGGTCGAGAGACCCAGTACTTC. Drawing the rest from reference TRBV29-1 and TRBJ2-5, the complete variable domain is SAVISQKPSRDICQRGTSLTIQCQVDSQVTMMFWYRQQPGQSLTLIATANQGSEATYESGFVIDKFPISRPNLTFSTLTVSNMSPEDSSIYLCSASTSGRETQYFGPGTRLLVL.